Here is one T cell receptor (beta chain) with its context. This record belongs to a study of response to subunit inactivated influenza vaccine. The CDR3 extends over 16 amino acids. V dropped 1 base and J dropped 9; count of bases not matched to a gene: 9. Germline V gene data show CDR1 as SGHTA and CDR2 as FQGNSA. TCRdb passed the RT-PCR reads through MiXCR, listing each CDR3 protein once. The data contain about 530,000 distinct CDR3 sequences, roughly 10% of them seen just once; the ten biggest clones take up approximately 10%. V gene TRBV7-2 combines with J gene TRBJ2-1; TRBD2 matches 10 bases. The material was PBMCs from blood, obtained on the day of vaccination. This receptor was identified in a man aged 45-65 years who received an inactivated influenza vaccine. This chain's CDR3 is CASSLGRVASGGEQFF. The CDR3 DNA reads as TGTGCCAGCAGCTTAGGTAGAGTCGCTAGCGGGGGTGAGCAGTTCTTC.